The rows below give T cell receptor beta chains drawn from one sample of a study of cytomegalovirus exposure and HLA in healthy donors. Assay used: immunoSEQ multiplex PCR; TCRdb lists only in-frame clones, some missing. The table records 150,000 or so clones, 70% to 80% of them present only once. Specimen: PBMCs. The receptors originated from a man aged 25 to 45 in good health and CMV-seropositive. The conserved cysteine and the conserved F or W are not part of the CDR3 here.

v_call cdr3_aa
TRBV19 ASSIRSSYGYT
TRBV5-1 ASSTTSGSTYEQH
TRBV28 ASSWRSDISYGYT
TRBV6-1 ASSAGTGTGYT
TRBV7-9 ASSKVGGFGEQF
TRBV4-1 ASSPGLRGGYEQY
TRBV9 ASSAGLDEQF
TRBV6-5 ASSSGLAGGTYEQY
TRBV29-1 SVGAGISSYEQY
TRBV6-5 ASRREREDHNEQF
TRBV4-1 ASSQLHRVSPSYEQY
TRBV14 ASSQDYGTGVYEQY
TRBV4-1 ASSQDIQGVNYGYT
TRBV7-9 ASSLWGDDYEQY
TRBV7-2 ASSLGGRGREQY
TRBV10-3 AISVTGGDYGYT